Listed below are T cell receptor beta chains from one sample, sequenced in a study of blood T cell repertoires in COVID-19. Profiled with immunoSEQ multiplex PCR; TCRdb holds only in-frame clones, not every one. The sample has roughly 270,000 clones; roughly 85% are singletons. The sample consisted of peripheral blood. The receptors originated from a man aged 50 to 60 with active or convalescent COVID-19. CDR3s include the opening cysteine and the closing phenylalanine or tryptophan. Each record gives: V gene, D gene, J gene, clone size, CDR3 protein, CDR3 DNA. The D gene is left open where the match is weak. Only some rows state a clone size, as once, few, many or a class for expanded clones.

TRBV5-5	TRBD2	TRBJ2-5	few	CASSSARLAGETQYF	TGTGCCAGCAGCTCGGCCCGACTAGCCGGAGAGACCCAGTACTTC
TRBV9	TRBD2	TRBJ2-1	NA	CASSIRLAGGPNEQFF	TGTGCCAGCAGCATCCGCTTAGCGGGAGGCCCCAATGAGCAGTTCTTC
TRBV14	TRBD2	TRBJ2-1	NA	CASSRNSGSFRTYNEQFF	TGTGCCAGCAGCCGCAATAGCGGGAGTTTTCGTACATACAATGAGCAGTTCTTC
TRBV29-1	NA	TRBJ1-1	NA	CSAITGITEAFF	TGCAGCGCAATAACAGGAATCACTGAAGCTTTCTTT
TRBV19	TRBD1	TRBJ1-3	NA	CASSMDRGPGNTIYF	TGTGCCAGTAGTATGGACAGGGGGCCTGGAAACACCATATATTTT
TRBV7-8	NA	TRBJ1-5	once	CASSSGRGGQPQHF	TGTGCCAGCAGCTCTGGACGGGGAGGGCAGCCCCAGCATTTT
TRBV4-1	TRBD2	TRBJ2-5	NA	CASSQETSGKETQYF	TGCGCCAGCAGCCAAGAAACTAGCGGTAAAGAGACCCAGTACTTC
TRBV19	NA	TRBJ1-4	once	CASTRQVNEKLFF	TGTGCCAGTACCCGTCAGGTTAATGAAAAACTGTTTTTT
TRBV6-1	NA	TRBJ1-1	once	CASSEVWKGVMNTEAFF	TGTGCCAGCAGTGAAGTTTGGAAAGGAGTCATGAACACTGAAGCTTTCTTT
TRBV6-2/TRBV6-3	NA	TRBJ2-1	NA	CASSYDRLRSNEQFF	TGTGCCAGCAGTTACGACAGATTGAGGTCCAATGAGCAGTTCTTC
TRBV29-1	NA	TRBJ1-5	NA	CSGGAGSNQPQHF	TGCAGCGGCGGGGCGGGTAGCAATCAGCCCCAGCATTTT
TRBV12-5	NA	TRBJ1-3	NA	CASGRKEQVGNTIYF	TGTGCTAGTGGCCGAAAGGAACAGGTGGGAAACACCATATATTTT
TRBV30	TRBD1	TRBJ2-7	NA	CAWSAPGQGVEQYF	TGTGCCTGGAGTGCCCCGGGACAGGGGGTCGAGCAGTACTTC
TRBV27	TRBD2	TRBJ2-3	once	CASSSPAGLAGTTDTQYF	TGTGCCAGCAGTTCACCCGCGGGACTAGCGGGCACCACAGATACGCAGTATTTT
TRBV4-2	TRBD1	TRBJ1-4	NA	CASSQRGRSGEKLFF	TGTGCCAGCAGCCAGAGGGGGCGAAGTGGTGAAAAACTGTTTTTT
TRBV10-3	NA	TRBJ1-2	once	CAIRVDRSYGYTF	TGTGCCATCAGGGTTGACAGATCCTATGGCTACACCTTC
TRBV18	TRBD1	TRBJ1-1	NA	CASSGGTGNTEAFF	TGTGCCAGCTCAGGGGGGACAGGGAACACTGAAGCTTTCTTT
TRBV19	TRBD2	TRBJ2-5	NA	CASSRAGERQETQYF	TGTGCCAGTAGCCGAGCGGGAGAGCGCCAAGAGACCCAGTACTTC
TRBV11-2	TRBD2	TRBJ2-3	NA	CASSSPGLAGSYTQYF	TGTGCCAGCAGCTCACCGGGACTAGCGGGGTCTTATACGCAGTATTTT
TRBV7-3	NA	TRBJ2-3	once	CASSLQGTFTDTQYF	TGTGCCAGCAGCTTACAGGGGACCTTCACAGATACGCAGTATTTT
TRBV11-1	NA	TRBJ2-3	NA	CASSAGWTDTQYF	TGTGCCAGCAGCGCAGGGTGGACAGATACGCAGTATTTT
TRBV3-1/TRBV3-2	NA	TRBJ2-5	NA	CASSPNERGTQYF	TGTGCCAGCAGTCCAAACGAAAGGGGGACCCAGTACTTC
TRBV7-9	TRBD1	TRBJ2-3	NA	CASSDRGGPDTQYF	TGTGCCAGCAGCGACAGAGGGGGCCCAGATACGCAGTATTTT
TRBV5-6	NA	TRBJ1-5	NA	CASNRGGAGNQPQHF	TGTGCCAGCAACCGAGGAGGGGCTGGCAATCAGCCCCAGCATTTT
TRBV9	TRBD2	TRBJ2-2	NA	CASSPPLAVHTGELFF	TGTGCCAGCAGCCCCCCACTAGCGGTCCACACCGGGGAGCTGTTTTTT
TRBV11-2	NA	TRBJ2-3	NA	CASSSGRVPGTSTDTQYF	TGTGCCAGCAGCTCCGGAAGGGTGCCAGGGACTAGCACAGATACGCAGTATTTT
TRBV11-2	NA	TRBJ2-3	few	CASSLYTDTQYF	TGTGCCAGCTCTCTCTACACAGATACGCAGTATTTT
TRBV9	TRBD1	TRBJ1-3	NA	CASGGQGQGNTIYF	TGTGCCAGCGGGGGACAGGGCCAGGGGAACACCATATATTTT
TRBV2	NA	TRBJ2-1	NA	CASSETGNNEQFF	TGTGCCAGCAGTGAAACAGGGAACAATGAGCAGTTCTTC
TRBV11-1	TRBD2	TRBJ2-7	NA	CASSPGRGYEQYF	TGTGCCAGCAGCCCAGGGAGGGGCTACGAGCAGTACTTC
TRBV30	NA	TRBJ2-1	NA	CAWSATSGSRSYNEQFF	TGTGCCTGGAGTGCTACTAGTGGAAGCCGCTCCTACAATGAGCAGTTCTTC
TRBV3-1/TRBV3-2	NA	TRBJ1-2	NA	CASSQDSGGSYGYTF	TGTGCCAGCAGCCAAGACTCGGGGGGATCCTATGGCTACACCTTC
TRBV19	NA	TRBJ1-5	NA	CASSKTGLGNQPQHF	TGTGCCAGTAGTAAAACGGGGTTGGGCAATCAGCCCCAGCATTTT
TRBV10-3	TRBD2	TRBJ2-7	NA	CAISVGRAYEQYF	TGTGCCATCAGTGTAGGGAGGGCCTACGAGCAGTACTTC
TRBV10-3	TRBD2	TRBJ2-2	once	CAISHSGRENTGELFF	TGTGCCATCAGTCATAGCGGGAGGGAGAACACCGGGGAGCTGTTTTTT
TRBV11-2	TRBD2	TRBJ2-2	NA	CASSWGLAGVRELFF	TGTGCCAGCAGCTGGGGACTAGCGGGAGTTAGGGAGCTGTTTTTT
TRBV19	NA	TRBJ1-1	NA	CASSTSTRSTEAFF	TGTGCCAGTAGTACGTCCACCCGTAGCACTGAAGCTTTCTTT
TRBV4-2	TRBD2	TRBJ2-7	NA	CASSLPRGAGGPYEQYF	TGTGCCAGCAGCCTCCCCCGCGGAGCGGGAGGCCCCTACGAGCAGTACTTC